This T cell receptor (beta chain) was retrieved from a study of tumor-infiltrating lymphocytes in primary liver carcinoma. They got blood RNA out of unsorted whole blood and also pulled out germline DNA. Enrolled patients were chronically infected with HBV and treatment-naive. Prior to the surgical procedure, about 3.7 milliliters of peripheral blood were collected. Germline V lookup: CDR1 MNHEY, CDR2 SVGEGT. The CDR3 runs 16 residues. A primer matching the constant region was used to make TCR beta cDNA from 450 to 550 ng of total RNA. Nested multiplex PCR, run for three rounds with slightly modified ARM-PCR, yielded TCR beta libraries. The first two PCR rounds used TRBV1-TRBV30 primers with a Cbeta primer, roughly 10 cycles each. MiXCR, run by TCRdb on the multiplex PCR reads, gives a single entry per CDR3 protein. Among fewer than 350,000 distinct CDR3 sequences listed, roughly 60% were seen once.

A note on this clonotype: Its antigen is as yet unknown. Germline and junction disagree at one end, which may indicate a read error.

Study-wide findings and caveats: Tumor-adjacent and tumor-blood pairs showed less overlap than tumor region pairs.

Input material: peripheral blood. The TCR comes from a man in his forties or fifties with primary liver carcinoma and hepatitis B virus infection. The chain joins TRBV6-2 or TRBV6-3 to TRBJ2-7, with D possibly matching TRBD2 (7 bases). This CDR3 reads CTSSPLRGAPIGEQYF. The CDR3, as DNA: TGTACCAGCAGCCCCCTTCGGGGGGCACCCATCGGCGAGCAGTACTTC.